This TCR beta chain was obtained from a study of shared clonotypes between healthy human individuals. Naive CD8 cells were CD45RO-negative, positively selected for CCR7, excluding terminally differentiated effector memory CD45RA+ cells. Libraries were prepared by immunoSEQ multiplex PCR; TCRdb keeps only in-frame clonotypes and omits some of them. The sample lists hundreds of thousands of clones, roughly 95% occurring once. The junction had 4 bases not matched to a gene; V was cut back by 3 bases and J by 3 bases. Germline-derived CDR1 and CDR2 are MNHEY and SMNVEV (reference sequence). There are 14 residues in the CDR3.

The chain has TRBV27 and TRBJ2-7; TRBD2 matches at 8 bases. Material for sequencing was naive CD8+ T cells sorted from blood. The clonotype comes from a woman younger than 45 in good health. This CDR3 reads CASSFNSGVYEQYF. The CDR3 nucleotides read TGTGCCAGCAGTTTCAATAGCGGGGTCTACGAGCAGTACTTC.